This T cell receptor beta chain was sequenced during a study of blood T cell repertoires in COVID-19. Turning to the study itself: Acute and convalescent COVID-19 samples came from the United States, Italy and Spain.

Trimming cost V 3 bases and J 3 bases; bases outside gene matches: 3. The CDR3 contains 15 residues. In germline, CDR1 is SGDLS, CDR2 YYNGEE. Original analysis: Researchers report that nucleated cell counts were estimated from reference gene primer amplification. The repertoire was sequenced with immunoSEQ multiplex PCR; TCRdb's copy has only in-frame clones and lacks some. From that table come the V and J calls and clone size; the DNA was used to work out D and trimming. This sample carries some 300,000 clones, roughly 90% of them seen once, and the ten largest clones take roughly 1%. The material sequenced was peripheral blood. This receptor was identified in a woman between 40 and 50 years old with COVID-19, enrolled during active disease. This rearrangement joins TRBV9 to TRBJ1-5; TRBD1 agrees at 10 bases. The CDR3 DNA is TGTGCCAGCAGCGCGACAGGGGGCCCCAATCAGCCCCAGCATTTT. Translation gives CASSATGGPNQPQHF.